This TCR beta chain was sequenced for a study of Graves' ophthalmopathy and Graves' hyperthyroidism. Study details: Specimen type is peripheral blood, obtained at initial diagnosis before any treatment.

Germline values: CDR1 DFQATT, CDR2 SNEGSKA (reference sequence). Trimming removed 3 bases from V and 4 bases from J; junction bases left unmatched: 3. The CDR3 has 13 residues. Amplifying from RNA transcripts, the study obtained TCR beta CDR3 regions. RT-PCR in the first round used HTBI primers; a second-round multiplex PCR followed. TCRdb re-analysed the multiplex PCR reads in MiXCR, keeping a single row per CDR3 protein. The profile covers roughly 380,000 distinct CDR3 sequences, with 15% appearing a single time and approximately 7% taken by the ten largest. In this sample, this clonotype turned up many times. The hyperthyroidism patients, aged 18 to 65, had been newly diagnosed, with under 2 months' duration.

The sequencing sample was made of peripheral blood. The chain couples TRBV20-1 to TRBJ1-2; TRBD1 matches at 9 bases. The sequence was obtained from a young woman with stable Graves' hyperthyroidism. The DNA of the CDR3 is TGCAGTGCTAGTATGGGACAGGGCTATGGCTACACCTTC. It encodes CSASMGQGYGYTF.